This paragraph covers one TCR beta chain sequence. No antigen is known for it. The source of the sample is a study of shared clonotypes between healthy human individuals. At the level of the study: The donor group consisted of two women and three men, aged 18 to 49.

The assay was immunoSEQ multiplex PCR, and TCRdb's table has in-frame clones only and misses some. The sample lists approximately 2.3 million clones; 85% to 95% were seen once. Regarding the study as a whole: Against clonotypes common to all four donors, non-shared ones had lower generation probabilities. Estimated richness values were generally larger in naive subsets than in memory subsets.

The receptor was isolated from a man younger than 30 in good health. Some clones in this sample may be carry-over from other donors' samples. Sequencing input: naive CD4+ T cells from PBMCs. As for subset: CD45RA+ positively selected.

The CDR3 loop is CASSREGRFYEQYF. CDR3 coding DNA: TGCGCCAGCAGCCGGGAGGGCCGGTTCTACGAGCAGTACTTC. The chain joins TRBV5-1 to TRBJ2-7, with 8 bases identical to TRBD2. V shed 4 bases and J 3 bases; nucleotides not matched to a gene: 6. The CDR3 totals 14 residues. Per germline, CDR1 SGHRS and CDR2 YFSETQ.